These 20 T cell receptor beta chains were sequenced from one sample in a study of T-cell memory formation after mild COVID-19. A single record per CDR3 protein comes from TCRdb applying MiXCR to the 5' RACE reads. The sample carries about half a million distinct CDR3 sequences, approximately 18% recorded once. Material for sequencing was PBMCs or a T cell subset sorted from them (not recorded which). These receptor sequences come from an adult woman who had mild COVID-19 (a few samples of this study predate the infection). Cell type and time point are not known.

The CDR3, as DNA: TGTGCCAGCAGTTACACCAGGGACTACGAGCAGTACTTC. Its translation: CASSYTRDYEQYF. The chain combines TRBV6-5 with TRBJ2-7; the D gene is possibly TRBD1 (5 bases). V was shortened by 2 bases and J by 3 bases, with 8 bases between the two germline ends. The CDR3 is 13 amino acids. In germline, CDR1 is MNHEY, CDR2 SVGAGI.

This chain connects TRBV5-1 to TRBJ1-2; perhaps TRBD1 as D (6 bases). This CDR3 is built from 15 residues. The V gene lost 2 bases and the J gene lost 0 bases, with 11 bases spanning the gap. CDR1 SGHRS and CDR2 YFSETQ come from the germline V gene. CDR3 DNA sequence: TGCGCCAGCAGCTTTACCGGACAGCCTAACTATGGCTACACCTTC. This gives the protein CASSFTGQPNYGYTF.

This chain uses TRBV20-1 with TRBJ1-2; unclear D gene. The CDR3 runs to 12 residues. The ends were cut back, 5 bases at V and 4 bases at J, with 11 bases in the middle. Germline V gene sequence: CDR1 DFQATT, CDR2 SNEGSKA (reference sequence). CDR3 protein: CSAYELGYGYTF. In DNA, the CDR3 is TGCAGTGCTTATGAACTTGGCTATGGCTACACCTTC.

The table lists this clonotype with many counts. The V gene is TRBV12-3 or TRBV12-4, the J gene TRBJ2-1; D perhaps matches TRBD2 (5 bases). V lost 6 bases, J lost 7 bases, and 19 bases lay in between. The CDR3 totals 15 residues. The CDR3, as DNA: TGTGCCAGCAGCCCTACGAGCGGAGTGGGAAATGAGCAGTTCTTC. Protein product: CASSPTSGVGNEQFF.

CDR3 residues: CASSAKQGSGANVLTF. In DNA, the CDR3 is TGCGCCAGCAGCGCCAAACAGGGTTCAGGGGCCAACGTCCTGACTTTC. J is TRBJ2-6 and V is TRBV5-1, with a weak D call TRBD1 (6 bases). Germline V CDR1 and CDR2: SGHRS, YFSETQ. This CDR3 is 16 amino acids long. Trimming took 4 bases from V and 4 from J, leaving 15 bases between them.

The genes are TRBV5-6 and TRBJ1-1; no clear D. Trimming took 6 bases from V and 7 from J, leaving 13 bases between them. The CDR3 runs to 12 residues. Per germline, CDR1 SGHDT and CDR2 YYEEEE. The CDR3 DNA follows: TGTGCCAGCACCATGTCCCCCGGTGAAGCTTTCTTT. This codes for CASTMSPGEAFF.

Notes on this clonotype: One junction end does not reproduce the germline sequence, and a read error may be involved. The chain employs TRBV7-9 and TRBJ1-5; 7 nucleotides line up with TRBD1. Looked up from germline, CDR1 is SEHNR and CDR2 is FQNEAQ (reference sequence). This CDR3 is built from 19 residues. DNA for the CDR3: TGTGCCAGCACCTTATGGGGACAGAGAGGGATATATAGCAATCAGCCCCAGCATTTT. Translated: CASTLWGQRGIYSNQPQHF.

Only a few counts were recorded for this clonotype. The chain recombines TRBV5-6 with TRBJ1-1, with TRBD1 as a possible D gene (6 bases). Germline V gives CDR1 SGHDT, CDR2 YYEEEE. The CDR3 spans 14 residues. With 6 bases removed from V and 5 bases from J, the gap between germline ends came to 17 bases. The CDR3 DNA reads TGTGCCAGCACCTACAGGGACTTTCGAACTGAAGCTTTCTTT. As protein: CASTYRDFRTEAFF.

This clonotype was recorded once. This chain links TRBV7-9 with TRBJ1-1, with no clear D. V lost 1 base to trimming and J lost 4 bases, with 10 bases between them. In germline, CDR1 is SEHNR, CDR2 FQNEAQ (reference sequence). This CDR3 is 14 amino acids long. The CDR3 DNA sequence: TGTGCCAGCAGCTTAGTACGGGAGGGCACTGAAGCTTTCTTT. It codes for CASSLVREGTEAFF.

J is TRBJ2-5 and V is TRBV7-2, with D possibly being TRBD2 (6 bases). The CDR3 extends over 16 amino acids. The ends were cut back, 1 base at V and 0 bases at J, with 12 bases in the middle. Germline CDR1 and CDR2: SGHTA and FQGNSA. The CDR3 nucleotides read TGTGCCAGCAGCTTAGGTCGCGGCGGGAACCAAGAGACCCAGTACTTC. Its translation: CASSLGRGGNQETQYF.

This clonotype was detected only a few times. This sequence joins TRBV5-1 and TRBJ2-1, with 7 bases fitting TRBD1. CDR1 is SGHRS, CDR2 YFSETQ, per germline. With 4 bases clipped from V and 1 base from J, the junction kept 8 bases outside the gene matches. CDR3 length: 16 residues. CDR3: CASSLGQRISYNEQFF. CDR3 nucleotides: TGCGCCAGCAGCCTGGGACAGAGAATATCCTACAATGAGCAGTTCTTC.

This clonotype was seen only a few times. V gene TRBV7-8 combines with J gene TRBJ1-4; 10 bases line up with TRBD1. V gave up 1 base and J gave up 8 bases; unmatched junction bases: 4. CDR1 is SGHVS and CDR2 is FQNEAQ in the germline V gene. This CDR3 contains 15 residues. This CDR3 is CASSLGGTGDEKLFF. DNA for the CDR3: TGTGCCAGCAGCTTAGGGGGGACAGGGGACGAAAAACTGTTTTTT.

The chain employs TRBV24-1 and TRBJ2-3, with D unclear. V was pared by 3 bases and J by 0 bases, with 3 bases between. Germline CDR1 is KGHDR and CDR2 is SFDVKD. This CDR3 is built from 13 residues. For the CDR3, the DNA is TGTGCCACCAGTGATATTAGCACAGATACGCAGTATTTT. Translation: CATSDISTDTQYF.

This clonotype has a count of ten or more. This chain connects TRBV6-6 to TRBJ2-5; a weak D match, TRBD1 (5 bases). Germline CDR1 MNHNY, CDR2 SVGAGI (reference sequence). The CDR3 extends over 13 amino acids. V was cut by 2 bases and J by 5 bases, with 9 bases left in between. CDR3 sequence (DNA): TGTGCCAGCAGTTACGGGGCCAGGGAGACCCAGTACTTC. Translation gives CASSYGARETQYF.

This chain connects TRBV27 to TRBJ2-7; 12 nucleotides agree with TRBD2. V shed 5 bases, J shed 5 bases, and the junction held 4 bases outside the gene matches. The V gene's germline CDR1 is MNHEY and CDR2 SMNVEV (reference sequence). The CDR3 is 14 amino acids. This CDR3 is CASSIRLAGDEQYF. The CDR3 DNA reads as TGTGCCAGCAGTATACGACTAGCGGGAGACGAGCAGTACTTC.

CDR3 protein: CASSGQTGPIQYF. The CDR3 nucleotides read TGTGCCAGCAGTGGGCAGACAGGACCCATTCAGTACTTC. This chain joins TRBV2 and TRBJ2-4; D may be TRBD1 (6 bases). Between the trimmed V and J ends, which lost 4 bases and 9 bases, there was a span of 13 bases. The CDR3 extends over 13 amino acids. In germline, CDR1 is SNHLY, CDR2 FYNNEI.

This clonotype has more than one count but fewer than ten. J is TRBJ1-6 and V is TRBV5-1; 9 bases line up with TRBD1. The germline V gene has CDR1 SGHRS and CDR2 YFSETQ. This CDR3 is built from 16 residues. J gave up 7 bases and V 4 bases, and 9 bases lay outside the gene matches. The CDR3 region is CASSNAGTGLNSPLHF. In nucleotides, the CDR3 is TGCGCCAGCAGCAATGCCGGGACAGGGTTAAATTCACCCCTCCACTTT.

This clonotype was counted only a few times. The CDR3 spells CASSPDRGLGNTIYF. The CDR3 DNA sequence: TGCGCCAGCAGCCCGGACAGGGGGCTGGGAAACACCATATATTTT. This rearrangement joins TRBV5-1 to TRBJ1-3; 11 nucleotides line up with TRBD1. The CDR3 sequence is 15 residues long. Per germline, CDR1 SGHRS and CDR2 YFSETQ. V shed 4 bases, J shed 4 bases, and the junction held 4 bases outside the gene matches.

The chain joins TRBV20-1 to TRBJ2-1; 9 bases align to TRBD2. The junction had 17 bases not matched to a gene; V was cut back by 2 bases and J by 0 bases. The V gene's germline CDR1 is DFQATT and CDR2 SNEGSKA (reference sequence). This CDR3 is 20 amino acids long. The CDR3 DNA is TGCAGTGCTAGATCCGCGGGGATAGCGGGGGATCTGAGCTCCTACAATGAGCAGTTCTTC. Translated: CSARSAGIAGDLSSYNEQFF.

This clonotype was picked up a small number of times. The chain combines TRBV15 with TRBJ1-5; 7 bases are shared with TRBD1. Germline CDR1 is LNHNV and CDR2 is YYDKDF (reference sequence). V lost 0 bases and J lost 6; bases outside the gene matches: 14. This CDR3 is 18 amino acids long. The CDR3 region has the DNA TGTGCCACCAGCAGAGATATCGGAGACAGGGTTCTTGGTCAGCCCCAGCATTTT. It codes for CATSRDIGDRVLGQPQHF.